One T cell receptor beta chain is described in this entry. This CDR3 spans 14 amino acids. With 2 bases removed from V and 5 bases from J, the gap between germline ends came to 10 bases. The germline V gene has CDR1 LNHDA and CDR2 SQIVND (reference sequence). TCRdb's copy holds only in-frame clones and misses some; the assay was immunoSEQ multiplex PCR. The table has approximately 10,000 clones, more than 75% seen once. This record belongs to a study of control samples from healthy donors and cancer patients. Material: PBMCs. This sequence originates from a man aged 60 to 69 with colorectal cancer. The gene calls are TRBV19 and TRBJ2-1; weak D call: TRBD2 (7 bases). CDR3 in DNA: TGTGCCAGTAGTATACGAGGGGGGGACAATGAGCAGTTCTTC. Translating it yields CASSIRGGDNEQFF. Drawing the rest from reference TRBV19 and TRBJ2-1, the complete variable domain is DGGITQSPKYLFRKEGQNVTLSCEQNLNHDAMYWYRQDPGQGLRLIYYSQIVNDFQKGDIAEGYSVSREKKESFPLTVTSAQKNPTAFYLCASSIRGGDNEQFFGPGTRLTVL.